The clone carrying this TCR beta chain was seen more than once but under ten times. This sample stems from a study of blood T cell repertoires in COVID-19. Sequenced by immunoSEQ multiplex PCR; TCRdb stores in-frame clones only, minus some. There are 190,000 or so clones in the sample; approximately 83% occur only once, and approximately 7.9% lies in the top ten. There are 14 residues in the CDR3. Between the trimmed V and J ends, which lost 1 base and 7 bases, there was a span of 13 bases. The germline V gene encodes CDR1 SNHLY and CDR2 FYNNEI. Enrollees, roughly 18 to 89 years old, lived in roughly 24 US areas.

Sequenced: PBMCs or T cells enriched from blood (not recorded which). V is TRBV2 and J is TRBJ1-2, with unresolved D. This TCR was recovered from a man between 40 and 49 years old who had recovered from COVID-19. The CDR3: CASSEGWAPVGYTF. The CDR3 nucleotides are TGTGCCAGCAGTGAAGGTTGGGCACCAGTTGGCTACACCTTC.